This T cell receptor (beta chain) was sequenced during a study of T-cell memory formation after mild COVID-19. Study-level results: The finding that pre-infection memory included some responding clones suggested that cross-reactive memory joined.

To note about this clonotype: What it binds is not known.

Germline V gene lookup returns CDR1 DFQATT and CDR2 SNEGSKA (reference sequence). Unmatched junction bases numbered 8, after V lost 1 base and J lost 0 bases. CDR3 size: 17 residues. Each CDR3 protein is one row after TCRdb ran MiXCR on the 5' RACE reads. The data hold around 530,000 distinct CDR3 sequences, with approximately 21% observed a single time. Sequenced: PBMCs or a T cell subset sorted from them (not recorded which). The chain has TRBV20-1 and TRBJ2-1; 8 bases agree with TRBD2. The clonotype was recovered from an adult woman who had mild COVID-19 (a few samples of this study predate the infection). Cell type and time point are not known. The CDR3 protein is CSARVTSGESSYNEQFF. As DNA, the CDR3 is TGCAGTGCTAGAGTTACTAGCGGAGAAAGCTCCTACAATGAGCAGTTCTTC.